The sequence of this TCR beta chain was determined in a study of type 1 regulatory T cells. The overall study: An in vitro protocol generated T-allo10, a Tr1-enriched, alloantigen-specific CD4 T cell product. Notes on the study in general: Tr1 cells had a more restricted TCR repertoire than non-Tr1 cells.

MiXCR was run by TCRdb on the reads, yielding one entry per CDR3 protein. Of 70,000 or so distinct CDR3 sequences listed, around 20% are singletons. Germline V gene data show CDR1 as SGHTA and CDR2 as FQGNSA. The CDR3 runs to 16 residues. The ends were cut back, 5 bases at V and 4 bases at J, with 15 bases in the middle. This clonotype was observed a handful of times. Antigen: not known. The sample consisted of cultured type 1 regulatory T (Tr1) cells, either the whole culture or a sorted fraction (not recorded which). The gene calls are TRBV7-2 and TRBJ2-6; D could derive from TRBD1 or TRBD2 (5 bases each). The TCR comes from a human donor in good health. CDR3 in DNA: TGTGCCAGCAGCACCGGGACCTTCACCGGGGCCAACGTCCTGACTTTC. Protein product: CASSTGTFTGANVLTF.